This note documents a single TCR beta chain sequence. The CDR3 has 17 amino acids. Assay: immunoSEQ multiplex PCR; the TCRdb copy retains only in-frame clones and omits some. The sample holds more than 300,000 clones, 95% seen once. The source of the sample is a study of shared T cell receptors in the human thymus. What was sequenced was thymocytes. This rearrangement joins TRBV12-1 to TRBJ2-7; the listed D gene, TRBD2, was not tested against the DNA. TRBV12-1 constitutes a pseudogene. The receptor was isolated from a human donor. The CDR3: CASSFGRVAGPDYEQYF. DNA for the CDR3: TGTGCCAGCAGCTTTGGGCGGGTAGCGGGACCTGATTACGAGCAGTACTTC.